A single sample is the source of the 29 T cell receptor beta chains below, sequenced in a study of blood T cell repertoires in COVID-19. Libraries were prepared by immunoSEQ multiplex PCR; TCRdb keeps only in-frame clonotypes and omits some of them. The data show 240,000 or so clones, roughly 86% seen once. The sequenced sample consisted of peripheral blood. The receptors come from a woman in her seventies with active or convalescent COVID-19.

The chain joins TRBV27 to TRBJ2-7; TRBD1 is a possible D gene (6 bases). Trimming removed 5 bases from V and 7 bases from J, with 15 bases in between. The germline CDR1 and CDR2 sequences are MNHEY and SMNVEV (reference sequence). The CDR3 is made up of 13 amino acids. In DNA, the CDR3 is TGTGCCAGCAGTCCAACAGGGCCCTGGGAGCAGTACTTC. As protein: CASSPTGPWEQYF.

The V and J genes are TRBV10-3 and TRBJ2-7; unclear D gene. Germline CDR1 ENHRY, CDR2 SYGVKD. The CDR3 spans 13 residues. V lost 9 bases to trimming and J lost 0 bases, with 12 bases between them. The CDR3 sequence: CAITAGYSYEQYF. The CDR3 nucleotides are TGTGCCATTACCGCAGGTTACTCCTACGAGCAGTACTTC.

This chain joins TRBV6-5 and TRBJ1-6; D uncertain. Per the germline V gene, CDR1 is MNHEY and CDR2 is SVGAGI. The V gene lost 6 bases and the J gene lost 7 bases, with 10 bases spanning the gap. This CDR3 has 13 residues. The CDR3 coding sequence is TGTGCCAGCAGGACTTATGGGAATTCACCCCTCCACTTT. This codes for CASRTYGNSPLHF.

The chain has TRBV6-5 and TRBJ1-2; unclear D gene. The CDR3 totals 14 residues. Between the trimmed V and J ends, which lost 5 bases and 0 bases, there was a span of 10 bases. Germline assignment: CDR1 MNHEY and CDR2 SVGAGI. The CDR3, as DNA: TGTGCCAGCAGTCTGGCGGGGACTAACTATGGCTACACCTTC. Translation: CASSLAGTNYGYTF.

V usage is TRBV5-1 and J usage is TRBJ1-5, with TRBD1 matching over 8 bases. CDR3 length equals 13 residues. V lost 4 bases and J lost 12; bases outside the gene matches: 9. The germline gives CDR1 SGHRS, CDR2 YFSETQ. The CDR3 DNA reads TGCGCCAGCAGCCCTCTCCCTGACAGGGGCCAGCATTTT. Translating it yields CASSPLPDRGQHF. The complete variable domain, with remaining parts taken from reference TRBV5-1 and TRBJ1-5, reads KAGVTQTPRYLIKTRGQQVTLSCSPISGHRSVSWYQQTPGQGLQFLFEYFSETQRNKGNFPGRFSGRQFSNSRSEMNVSTLELGDSALYLCASSPLPDRGQHFGDGTRLSIL.

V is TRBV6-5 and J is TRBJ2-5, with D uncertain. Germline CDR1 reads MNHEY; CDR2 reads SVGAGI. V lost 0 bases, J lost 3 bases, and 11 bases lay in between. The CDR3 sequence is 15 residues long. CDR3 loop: CASSYSKSSKETQYF. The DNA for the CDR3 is TGTGCCAGCAGTTACTCGAAATCTAGTAAAGAGACCCAGTACTTC.

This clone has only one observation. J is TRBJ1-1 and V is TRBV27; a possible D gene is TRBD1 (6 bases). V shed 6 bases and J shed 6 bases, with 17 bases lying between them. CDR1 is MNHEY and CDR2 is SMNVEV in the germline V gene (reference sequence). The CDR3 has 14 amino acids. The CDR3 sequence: CASRPWTETPEAFF. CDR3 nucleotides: TGTGCCAGCAGACCTTGGACAGAGACCCCTGAAGCTTTCTTT.

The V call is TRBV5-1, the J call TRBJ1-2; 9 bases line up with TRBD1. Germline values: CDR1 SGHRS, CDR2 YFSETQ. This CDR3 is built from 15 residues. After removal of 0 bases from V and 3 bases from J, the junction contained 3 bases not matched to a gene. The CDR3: CASSLAGDRDYGYTF. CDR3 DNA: TGCGCCAGCAGCTTGGCCGGGGACAGGGACTATGGCTACACCTTC.

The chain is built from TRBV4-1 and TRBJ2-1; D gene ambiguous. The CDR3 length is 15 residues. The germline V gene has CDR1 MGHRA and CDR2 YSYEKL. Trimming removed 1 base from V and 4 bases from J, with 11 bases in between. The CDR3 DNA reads TGCGCCAGCAGCCAAGGTCCTAGTGGGTACAATGAGCAGTTCTTC. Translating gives CASSQGPSGYNEQFF.

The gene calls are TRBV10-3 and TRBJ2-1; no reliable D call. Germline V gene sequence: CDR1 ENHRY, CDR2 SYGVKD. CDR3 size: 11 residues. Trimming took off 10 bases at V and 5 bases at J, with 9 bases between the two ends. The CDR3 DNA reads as TGTGCCACCTCCACGGACAATGAGCAGTTCTTC. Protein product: CATSTDNEQFF.

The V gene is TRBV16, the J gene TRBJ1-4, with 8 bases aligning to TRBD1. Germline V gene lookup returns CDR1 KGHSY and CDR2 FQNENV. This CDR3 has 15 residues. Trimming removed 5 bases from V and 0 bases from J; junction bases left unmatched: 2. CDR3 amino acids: CASSDRGSTNEKLFF. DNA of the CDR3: TGTGCCAGCAGCGACAGGGGCTCAACTAATGAAAAACTGTTTTTT.

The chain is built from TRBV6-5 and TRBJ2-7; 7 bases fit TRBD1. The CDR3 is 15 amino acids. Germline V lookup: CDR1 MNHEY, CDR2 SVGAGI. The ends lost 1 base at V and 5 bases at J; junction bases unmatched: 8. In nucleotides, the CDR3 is TGTGCCAGCAGTTACTTTGGGACAGAGGACCACGAGCAGTACTTC. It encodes CASSYFGTEDHEQYF.

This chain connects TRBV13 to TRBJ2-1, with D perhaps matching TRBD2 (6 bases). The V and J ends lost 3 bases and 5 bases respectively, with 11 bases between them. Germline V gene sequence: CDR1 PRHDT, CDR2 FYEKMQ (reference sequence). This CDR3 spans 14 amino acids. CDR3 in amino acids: CASSFRTGDNEQFF. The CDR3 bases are TGTGCCAGCAGCTTCCGTACGGGGGACAATGAGCAGTTCTTC.

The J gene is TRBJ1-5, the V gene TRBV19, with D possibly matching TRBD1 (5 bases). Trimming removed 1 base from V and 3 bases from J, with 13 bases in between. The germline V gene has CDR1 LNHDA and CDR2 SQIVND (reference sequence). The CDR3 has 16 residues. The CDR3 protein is CASSIARQTLNQPQHF. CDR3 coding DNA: TGTGCCAGTAGTATAGCTAGACAGACTCTCAATCAGCCCCAGCATTTT.

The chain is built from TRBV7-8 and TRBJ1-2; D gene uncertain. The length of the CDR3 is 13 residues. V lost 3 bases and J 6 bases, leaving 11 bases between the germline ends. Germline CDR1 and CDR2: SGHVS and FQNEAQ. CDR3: CASSFDGVNGYTF. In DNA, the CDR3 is TGTGCCAGCAGCTTCGACGGGGTCAATGGCTACACCTTC.

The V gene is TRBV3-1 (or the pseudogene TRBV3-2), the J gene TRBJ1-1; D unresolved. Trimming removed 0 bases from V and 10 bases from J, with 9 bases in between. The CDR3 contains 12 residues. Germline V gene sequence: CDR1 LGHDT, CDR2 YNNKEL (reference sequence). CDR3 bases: TGTGCCAGCAGCCAAGAGGGCTTTAGAGCTTTCTTT. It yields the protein CASSQEGFRAFF.

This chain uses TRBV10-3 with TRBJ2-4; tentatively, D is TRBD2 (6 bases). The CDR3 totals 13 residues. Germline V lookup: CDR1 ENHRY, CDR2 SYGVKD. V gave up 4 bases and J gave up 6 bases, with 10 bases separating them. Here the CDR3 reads CAISGGEANIQYF. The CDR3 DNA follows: TGTGCCATCAGTGGTGGGGAGGCAAACATTCAGTACTTC.

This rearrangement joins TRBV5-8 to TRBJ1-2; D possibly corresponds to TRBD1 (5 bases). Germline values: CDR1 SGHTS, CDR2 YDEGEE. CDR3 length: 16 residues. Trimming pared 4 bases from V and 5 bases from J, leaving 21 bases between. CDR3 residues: CASSRAVGAATYGYTF. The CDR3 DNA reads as TGTGCCAGCAGCCGGGCCGTAGGGGCGGCTACTTATGGCTACACCTTC.

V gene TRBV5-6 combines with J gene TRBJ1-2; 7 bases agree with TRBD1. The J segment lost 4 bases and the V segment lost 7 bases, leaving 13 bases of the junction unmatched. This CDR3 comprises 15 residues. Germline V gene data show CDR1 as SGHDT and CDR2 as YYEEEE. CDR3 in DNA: TGTGCCAGCTACCCTTTCCGGACAGGCCGCTATGGCTACACCTTC. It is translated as CASYPFRTGRYGYTF.

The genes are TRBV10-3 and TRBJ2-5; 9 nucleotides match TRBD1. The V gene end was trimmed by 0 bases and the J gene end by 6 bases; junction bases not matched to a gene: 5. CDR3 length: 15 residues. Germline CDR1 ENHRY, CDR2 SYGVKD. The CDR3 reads CAISESSDRGQTQYF. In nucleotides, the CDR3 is TGTGCCATCAGTGAGTCCTCGGACAGGGGACAGACCCAGTACTTC.

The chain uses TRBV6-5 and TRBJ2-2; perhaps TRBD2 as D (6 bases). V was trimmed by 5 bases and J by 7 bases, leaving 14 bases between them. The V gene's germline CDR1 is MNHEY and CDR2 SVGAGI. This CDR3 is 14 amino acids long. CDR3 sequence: CASSRTRGSGELFF. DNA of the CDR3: TGTGCCAGCAGTCGGACCCGGGGGAGCGGGGAGCTGTTTTTT.

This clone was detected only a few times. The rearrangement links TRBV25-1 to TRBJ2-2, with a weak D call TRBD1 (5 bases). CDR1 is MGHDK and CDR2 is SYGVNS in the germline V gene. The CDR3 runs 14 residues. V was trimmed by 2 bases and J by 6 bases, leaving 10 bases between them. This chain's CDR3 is CASSEQGLPGELFF. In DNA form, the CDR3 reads TGTGCCAGCAGTGAACAGGGTCTCCCCGGGGAGCTGTTTTTT.

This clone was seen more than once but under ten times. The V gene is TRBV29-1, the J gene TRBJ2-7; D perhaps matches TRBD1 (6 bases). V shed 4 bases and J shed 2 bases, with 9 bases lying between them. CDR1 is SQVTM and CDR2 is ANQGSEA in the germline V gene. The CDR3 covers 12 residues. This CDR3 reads CSVGTATYEQYF. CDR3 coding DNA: TGCAGCGTTGGGACAGCCACCTACGAGCAGTACTTC.

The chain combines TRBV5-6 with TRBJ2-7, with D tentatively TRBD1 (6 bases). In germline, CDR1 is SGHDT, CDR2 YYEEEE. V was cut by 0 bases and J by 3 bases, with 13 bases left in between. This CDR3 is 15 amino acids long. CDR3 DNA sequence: TGTGCCAGCAGCTTGGGCTTTGCCAGGGGCTACGAGCAGTACTTC. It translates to CASSLGFARGYEQYF.

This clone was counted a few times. DNA of the CDR3: TGTGCCAGTAGTATAGATCCCGACTTGTCCTACAATGAGCAGTTCTTC. This translates into CASSIDPDLSYNEQFF. The rearrangement uses TRBV19 and TRBJ2-1; no definite D call. Trimming cost V 0 bases and J 1 base, with 10 bases left between them. In germline, CDR1 is LNHDA, CDR2 SQIVND (reference sequence). The CDR3 loop spans 16 amino acids.

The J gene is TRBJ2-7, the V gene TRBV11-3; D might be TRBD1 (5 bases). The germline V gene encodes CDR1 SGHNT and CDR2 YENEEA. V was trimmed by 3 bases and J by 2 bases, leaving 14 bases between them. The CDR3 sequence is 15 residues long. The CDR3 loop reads CASSFSGARAYEQYF. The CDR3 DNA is TGTGCCAGCAGCTTTAGTGGGGCAAGGGCCTACGAGCAGTACTTC.

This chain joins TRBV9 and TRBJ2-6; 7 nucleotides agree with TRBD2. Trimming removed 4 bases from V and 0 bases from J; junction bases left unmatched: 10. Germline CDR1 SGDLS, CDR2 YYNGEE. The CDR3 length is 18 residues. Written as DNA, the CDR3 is TGTGCCAGCAGCCCAGACCGGGGGGTGTACTCTGGGGCCAACGTCCTGACTTTC. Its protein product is CASSPDRGVYSGANVLTF.

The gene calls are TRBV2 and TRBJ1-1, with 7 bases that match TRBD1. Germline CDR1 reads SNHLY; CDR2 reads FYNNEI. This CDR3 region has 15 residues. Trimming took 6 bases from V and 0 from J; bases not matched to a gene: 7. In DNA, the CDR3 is TGTGCCAGCAGATCGGACAGGACGATGAACACTGAAGCTTTCTTT. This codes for CASRSDRTMNTEAFF. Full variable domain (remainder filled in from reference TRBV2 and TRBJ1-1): EPEVTQTPSHQVTQMGQEVILRCVPISNHLYFYWYRQILGQKVEFLVSFYNNEISEKSEIFDDQFSVERPDGSNFTLKIRSTKLEDSAMYFCASRSDRTMNTEAFFGQGTRLTVV.

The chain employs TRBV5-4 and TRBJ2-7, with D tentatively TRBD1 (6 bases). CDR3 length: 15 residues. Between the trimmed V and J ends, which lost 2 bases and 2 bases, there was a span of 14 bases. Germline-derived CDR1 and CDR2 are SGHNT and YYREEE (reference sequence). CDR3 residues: CASSFPGDTTYEQYF. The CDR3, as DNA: TGTGCCAGCAGCTTTCCAGGGGACACCACCTACGAGCAGTACTTC.